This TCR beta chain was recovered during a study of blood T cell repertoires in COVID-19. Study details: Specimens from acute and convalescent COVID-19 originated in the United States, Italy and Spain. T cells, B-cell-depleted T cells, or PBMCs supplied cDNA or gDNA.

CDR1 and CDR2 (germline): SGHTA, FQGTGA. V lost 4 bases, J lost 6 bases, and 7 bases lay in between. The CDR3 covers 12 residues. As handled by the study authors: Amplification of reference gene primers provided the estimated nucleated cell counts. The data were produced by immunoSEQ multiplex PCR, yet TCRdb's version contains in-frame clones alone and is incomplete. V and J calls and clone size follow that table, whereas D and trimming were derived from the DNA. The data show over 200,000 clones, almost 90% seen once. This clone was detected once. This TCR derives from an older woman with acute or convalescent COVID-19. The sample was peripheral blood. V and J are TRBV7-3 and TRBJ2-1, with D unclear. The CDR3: CASSSHFNEQFF. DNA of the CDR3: TGTGCCAGCAGCTCCCACTTCAATGAGCAGTTCTTC.